This T cell receptor (beta chain) appears in the sequencing data of a study of blood T cell repertoires in COVID-19. Clones were sequenced by immunoSEQ multiplex PCR, and TCRdb holds only the in-frame ones, with some missing. The sample has 100,000 or so clones, about 83% seen once; the top ten hold roughly 1.9%. The sequence came from a man aged 70-80 years with active or convalescent COVID-19. The sample consisted of peripheral blood.

CDR3 sequence reads: CASSAGTQPYGYTF. The CDR3 DNA is TGTGCCAGCAGCGCGGGAACGCAACCCTATGGCTACACCTTC. This chain uses TRBV9 with TRBJ1-2; the D is unclear. Germline V gene sequence: CDR1 SGDLS, CDR2 YYNGEE. V lost 3 bases to trimming and J lost 4 bases, with 13 bases between them. The CDR3 is 14 residues long.